The 2 T cell receptor beta chains below all came from one sample that was sequenced in a study of diagnostic markers for celiac disease. Reanalyzing the reads, TCRdb keeps one entry per CDR3 protein, without DNA. In all, the sample yields approximately 3,500 distinct CDR3 sequences. The sample comprised either unsorted cells or a sorted T cell fraction (not recorded which). The receptor source for this set is a human donor. This table probably holds off-target reads from a library built for another chain.

The chain recombines TRBV7-2 with TRBJ1-1. The CDR3 length is 14 residues. CDR1 SGHTA and CDR2 FQGNSA come from the germline V gene. CDR3: CASSPQTPPTEAFF.

The gene calls are TRBV6-5 and TRBJ1-1. From germline, CDR1 is MNHEY and CDR2 SVGAGI. The CDR3 consists of 17 residues. The CDR3 spells CASSFTMKGAGGTEAFF.